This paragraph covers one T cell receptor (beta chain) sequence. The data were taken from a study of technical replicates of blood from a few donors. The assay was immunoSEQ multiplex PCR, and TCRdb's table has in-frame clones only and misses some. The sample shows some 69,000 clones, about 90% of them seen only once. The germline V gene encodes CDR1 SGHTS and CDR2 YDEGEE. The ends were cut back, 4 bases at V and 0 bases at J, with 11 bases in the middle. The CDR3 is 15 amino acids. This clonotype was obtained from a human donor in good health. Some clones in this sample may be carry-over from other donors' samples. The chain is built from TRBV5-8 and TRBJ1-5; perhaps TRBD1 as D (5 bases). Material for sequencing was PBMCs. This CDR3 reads CASSRTKNSNQPQHF. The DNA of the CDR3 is TGTGCCAGCAGCCGGACAAAAAATAGCAATCAGCCCCAGCATTTT.